A selection of T cell receptor beta chains follows, all from one sample in a study of cytomegalovirus exposure and HLA in healthy donors. Sequenced by immunoSEQ multiplex PCR; TCRdb stores in-frame clones only, minus some. The data contain 120,000 or so clones, roughly 80% of them singletons. Sequencing used PBMCs. The receptors were sampled from a woman aged 40 to 55 in good health and CMV-seronegative. The CDR3 runs from the conserved cysteine through the conserved F or W. D genes are given only for firm matches. Part of the rows lack a size; the others show once, few, many or a class for expanded clones.

d_call	v_call	j_call	clone_size	cdr3_nt	cdr3_aa
TRBD1	TRBV5-4	TRBJ2-7	-	TGTGCCAGCAGCTCGACAGGGAACTCCTACGAGCAGTACTTC	CASSSTGNSYEQYF
TRBD2	TRBV9	TRBJ2-2	-	TGTGCCAGCAGCGTAGCGGGAGGCCATGGGACCGGGGAGCTGTTTTTT	CASSVAGGHGTGELFF
-	TRBV6-1	TRBJ1-5	-	TGTGCCAGCAGAGGGGGGGGGACGCCCCAGCATTTT	CASRGGGTPQHF
TRBD1	TRBV7-2	TRBJ2-7	-	TGTGCCAGCAGCTTTCAACAGGGGAATAAGTACGAGCAGTACTTC	CASSFQQGNKYEQYF
-	TRBV2	TRBJ2-7	-	TGTGCCAGCAGTCCCCGAGATCCCTACGAGCAGTACTTC	CASSPRDPYEQYF
TRBD2	TRBV11-2	TRBJ2-3	-	TGTGCCAGCAGCTTAGATGGACTAGCGGGAAATACAGATACGCAGTATTTT	CASSLDGLAGNTDTQYF
TRBD1	TRBV15	TRBJ2-3	once	TGTGCCACCAGCCCTTCCAGGGGGCCAGATACGCAGTATTTT	CATSPSRGPDTQYF
TRBD1	TRBV19	TRBJ1-3	-	TGTGCCAGTATCCTCACCCCTACTGACAGGGTTGGAAACACCATATATTTT	CASILTPTDRVGNTIYF
-	TRBV7-9	TRBJ2-7	-	TGTGCCAGCAGTCCGGAGGAGACCTACGAGCAGTACTTC	CASSPEETYEQYF
-	TRBV28	TRBJ2-3	-	TGTGCCAGCAGTTTGTACGCGGTCACAGATACGCAGTATTTT	CASSLYAVTDTQYF
-	TRBV9	TRBJ1-1	-	TGTGCCAGCAGCGTAGGGGGCGGACAGAACACTGAAGCTTTCTTT	CASSVGGGQNTEAFF